This T cell receptor (beta chain) was sequenced in a study of post-analysis software for immune sequencing data. Study background: Courses of disease covered relapsing-remitting, secondary progressive and progressive-relapsing multiple sclerosis. Overall study findings and caveats: Multiple sclerosis was associated with a significant reduction in normalized Chao1 diversity relative to controls. The study found TRBV5-6, TRBV5-1 and TRBV20-1 among five or six TRBV segments more frequent in patients than controls.

The authors incorporated unique molecular identifiers into the TCR beta cDNA libraries. From the PCR reads, TCRdb called clonotypes with MiXCR, one entry per CDR3 protein. The sample lists hundreds of thousands of distinct CDR3 sequences, roughly three fifths occurring once. CDR1 and CDR2 (germline): LGHNA, YSLEER. Trimming cost V 5 bases and J 4 bases; bases outside gene matches: 9. The CDR3 totals 16 residues. With regard to this clonotype: The antigen remains unidentified.

The TCR was taken from a girl aged 2-10 years with multiple sclerosis. The sequencing input was blood. The chain couples TRBV4-3 to TRBJ1-2, with TRBD1 identical over 11 bases. CDR3 residues: CASSGWGDRGTYGYTF. The DNA for the CDR3 is TGCGCCAGCAGCGGCTGGGGGGACAGGGGGACCTATGGCTACACCTTC.